One and the same sample provided the 18 T cell receptor beta chains below, sequenced in a study of T cell repertoires in cytomegalovirus infection. No antigen has been identified for these receptors. TCRdb re-analysed the reads in MiXCR, keeping a single row per CDR3 protein. The sample records 450,000 to 600,000 distinct CDR3 sequences, 30% to 35% being singletons. The sequencing here drew on cultured PBMCs, taken from culture after CMV antigen stimulation. These receptors came from a human donor in good health (CMV status not recorded). Some clones in this sample may be carry-over from other donors' samples.

The chain carries TRBV19 and TRBJ1-1; 7 bases are a match to TRBD1. CDR1 and CDR2 (germline): LNHDA, SQIVND (reference sequence). The V and J ends lost 6 bases and 5 bases, in that order; junction bases with no gene match: 9. This CDR3 has 14 residues. This CDR3 reads CASSRTGLGTEAFF. DNA for the CDR3: TGTGCCAGTAGCCGGACAGGACTAGGGACTGAAGCTTTCTTT.

In its sample, this clonotype was seen a few times. J is TRBJ1-5 and V is TRBV7-8, with D uncertain. This CDR3 region has 13 residues. The V and J ends lost 5 bases and 6 bases respectively, with 11 bases between them. The germline gives CDR1 SGHVS, CDR2 FQNEAQ. The CDR3 sequence is CASSPDYSQPQHF. Written as DNA, the CDR3 is TGTGCCAGCAGCCCCGACTATTCTCAGCCCCAGCATTTT.

The V call is TRBV28, the J call TRBJ2-2, with 11 bases matching TRBD2. V was pared by 9 bases and J by 4 bases, with 4 bases of the junction left unmatched. Germline-derived CDR1 and CDR2 are MDHEN and SYDVKM. CDR3 length: 14 amino acids. CDR3 bases: TGTGCCAGTCTAGCGGGAGGAAGCACCGGGGAGCTGTTTTTT. It codes for CASLAGGSTGELFF.

The rearrangement uses TRBV14 and TRBJ1-1; 7 bases line up with TRBD1. CDR1 and CDR2 (germline): SGHDN, FVKESK. Losses at the gene ends were 3 bases for V and 10 bases for J; bases not matched to a gene: 5. The CDR3 runs 12 residues. In DNA form, the CDR3 reads TGTGCCAGCAGCCATACAGGGGTAGGAGCTTTCTTT. Translated, it gives CASSHTGVGAFF.

This clonotype was counted only a few times. The rearrangement links TRBV19 to TRBJ1-5, with unresolved D. The V and J ends lost 6 bases and 4 bases respectively, with 7 bases between them. The CDR3 loop spans 12 amino acids. Germline CDR1 and CDR2: LNHDA and SQIVND (reference sequence). The CDR3 here is CASRPQNQPQHF. CDR3 sequence (DNA): TGTGCCAGTAGACCACAGAATCAGCCCCAGCATTTT.

The chain couples TRBV27 to TRBJ2-1; the match to TRBD2 covers 9 bases. The germline gives CDR1 MNHEY, CDR2 SMNVEV (reference sequence). With 5 bases clipped from V and 8 bases from J, the junction kept 22 bases outside the gene matches. The CDR3 totals 19 residues. The CDR3 spells CASSPLRLAEKMYPDEQFF. In nucleotides, the CDR3 is TGTGCCAGCAGTCCACTTAGACTAGCGGAGAAGATGTACCCCGATGAGCAGTTCTTC.

J is TRBJ1-2 and V is TRBV12-3 or TRBV12-4; the match to TRBD1 covers 11 bases. This CDR3 contains 16 residues. Trimming cost V 6 bases and J 4 bases; bases outside gene matches: 10. CDR3 DNA sequence: TGTGCCAGCAGATGGACAGGGGGCGCTGATTCCTATGGCTACACCTTC. Amino acids: CASRWTGGADSYGYTF.

This clonotype was picked up many times. The chain combines TRBV19 with TRBJ1-2, with a possible D match to TRBD1 (5 bases). With 9 bases removed from V and 4 bases from J, the gap between germline ends came to 12 bases. CDR3 length equals 12 residues. Germline values: CDR1 LNHDA, CDR2 SQIVND (reference sequence). The CDR3 DNA is TGTGCCAGCAGCGTTGACAGCTATGGCTACACCTTC. This encodes CASSVDSYGYTF. The full variable domain, rest sourced from reference TRBV19 and TRBJ1-2, is DGGITQSPKYLFRKEGQNVTLSCEQNLNHDAMYWYRQDPGQGLRLIYYSQIVNDFQKGDIAEGYSVSREKKESFPLTVTSAQKNPTAFYLCASSVDSYGYTFGSGTRLTVV.

The chain links TRBV7-2 to TRBJ1-1, with D possibly being TRBD1 (5 bases). Germline loops: CDR1 SGHTA, CDR2 FQGNSA. The CDR3 totals 12 residues. V lost 1 base and J 11 bases, leaving 11 bases between the germline ends. As DNA, the CDR3 is TGTGCCAGCAGCTTAGTACAGGAGGAGGCTTTCTTT. As protein: CASSLVQEEAFF.

The genes are TRBV25-1 and TRBJ2-1, with D possibly matching TRBD1 (5 bases). Trimming removed 2 bases from V and 0 bases from J, with 14 bases in between. Germline values: CDR1 MGHDK, CDR2 SYGVNS. The CDR3 has 17 amino acids. CDR3 coding DNA: TGTGCCAGCAGTGAAAGGGGCCTGAAAAGCTCCTACAATGAGCAGTTCTTC. It is translated as CASSERGLKSSYNEQFF.

This rearrangement joins TRBV20-1 to TRBJ2-3; D may be TRBD2 (5 bases). The CDR3 contains 13 residues. Germline values: CDR1 DFQATT, CDR2 SNEGSKA (reference sequence). V lost 2 bases, J lost 1 base, and 7 bases lay in between. Here the CDR3 reads CSARSSGTDTQYF. CDR3 nucleotides: TGCAGTGCTAGAAGTAGCGGCACAGATACGCAGTATTTT.

J is TRBJ1-2 and V is TRBV7-8; tentative D call: TRBD1 (5 bases). The CDR3 totals 15 residues. Trimming removed 1 base at V and 8 bases at J, with 17 bases between. Germline V gives CDR1 SGHVS, CDR2 FQNEAQ. CDR3 nucleotide sequence: TGTGCCAGCAGCTTAGATCAAGGGACCTCCCGAGGCTACACCTTC. It translates to CASSLDQGTSRGYTF.

This clonotype was detected only a few times. V gene TRBV28 combines with J gene TRBJ2-1; 13 nucleotides match TRBD2. CDR3 length equals 14 residues. With 5 bases clipped from V and 10 bases from J, the junction kept 5 bases outside the gene matches. The germline V gene encodes CDR1 MDHEN and CDR2 SYDVKM. This CDR3 is CASSEGLAGREQFF. CDR3 nucleotides: TGTGCCAGCAGTGAGGGACTAGCGGGACGGGAGCAGTTCTTC.

This clonotype was picked up many times. The chain links TRBV7-2 to TRBJ1-4; a weak D match, TRBD1 (6 bases). The germline V gene has CDR1 SGHTA and CDR2 FQGNSA. Trimming stripped 3 bases from V and 4 bases from J, with 21 bases between. The CDR3 is 18 amino acids. CDR3: CASSFFGGGSRSNEKLFF. Here the CDR3 DNA reads TGTGCCAGCAGCTTCTTTGGTGGGGGCTCCCGGAGTAATGAAAAACTGTTTTTT.

The J gene is TRBJ2-3, the V gene TRBV6-1, with D possibly being TRBD2 (6 bases). The V end was cut by 7 bases, the J end by 5 bases, with 10 bases between. CDR1 and CDR2 from the germline V gene are MNHNS and SASEGT. The CDR3 totals 12 residues. The DNA for the CDR3 is TGTGCCAGCATGGCAGCGGGAGATACGCAGTATTTT. This encodes CASMAAGDTQYF.

V and J are TRBV15 and TRBJ2-5; D might be TRBD1 or TRBD2, each matching 5 bases. V lost 0 bases, J lost 1 base, and 12 bases lay in between. This CDR3 spans 16 amino acids. The germline V gene has CDR1 LNHNV and CDR2 YYDKDF (reference sequence). The CDR3 reads CATSRDEGFFQETQYF. The CDR3 DNA reads TGTGCCACCAGCAGAGATGAGGGGTTCTTCCAAGAGACCCAGTACTTC.

This rearrangement joins TRBV7-6 to TRBJ2-7; D is tentatively TRBD1 or TRBD2 (5 bases each). The length of the CDR3 is 12 residues. Deletions cut 5 bases from V and 9 bases from J, with 14 bases between. In germline, CDR1 is SGHVS, CDR2 FNYEAQ. In DNA, the CDR3 is TGTGCCAGCAGCCCCATCCGGGACGGGCAGTACGTC. Translation: CASSPIRDGQYV.

The gene calls are TRBV12-3 or TRBV12-4 and TRBJ1-2; D is unresolved. Trimming removed 5 bases from V and 8 bases from J, with 9 bases in between. The CDR3 has 11 amino acids. CDR3 sequence: CASSRGSGYTF. The CDR3 nucleotides read TGTGCCAGCAGTCGGGGATCAGGCTACACCTTC.